The 8 T cell receptor beta chains below come from one sample, sequenced in a study of shared clonotypes between healthy human individuals. Some clones are missing from TCRdb's copy, which holds only in-frame ones; the method was immunoSEQ multiplex PCR. Here the sample spans about 2.4 million clones, under 95% being singletons. Sequencing was carried out using naive CD4+ T cells from PBMCs. Sample subset: CD45RA+ positively selected. The origin of the receptors is a man between 18 and 35 years old in good health. Some clones in this sample may be carry-over from other donors' samples.

The J gene is TRBJ2-1, the V gene TRBV5-1; TRBD1 matches at 7 bases. Germline trimming cut 1 base from V and 6 bases from J; bases unmatched to any gene: 7. This CDR3 has 15 residues. Germline V gene sequence: CDR1 SGHRS, CDR2 YFSETQ. For the CDR3, the DNA is TGCGCCAGCAGCTTGTCTGTCGGACAGGTCAATGAGCAGTTCTTC. This encodes CASSLSVGQVNEQFF.

The chain joins TRBV9 to TRBJ2-5, with 9 bases lining up with TRBD2. V was clipped by 0 bases and J by 5 bases; unmatched bases: 8. Germline V CDR1 and CDR2: SGDLS, YYNGEE. This CDR3 is built from 16 residues. In DNA form, the CDR3 reads TGTGCCAGCAGCGTAGTCGGTAGCGGGAGTTCGGAGACCCAGTACTTC. It codes for CASSVVGSGSSETQYF.

This chain connects TRBV6-1 to TRBJ2-7; 11 nucleotides match TRBD2. This CDR3 has 16 amino acids. CDR1 and CDR2 (germline): MNHNS, SASEGT. After removal of 3 bases from V and 6 bases from J, the junction contained 10 bases not matched to a gene. The CDR3 reads CASSDRDLAGGGEQYF. In nucleotides, the CDR3 is TGTGCCAGCAGTGACAGGGACCTAGCGGGGGGCGGCGAGCAGTACTTC.

The chain joins TRBV7-3 to TRBJ2-2; D is possibly TRBD2 (5 bases). The CDR3 length is 14 residues. Germline V gives CDR1 SGHTA, CDR2 FQGTGA. The V end was cut by 4 bases, the J end by 7 bases, with 13 bases between. In DNA, the CDR3 is TGTGCCAGCAGCTCCTCCCCCGGGGTCGGGGAGCTGTTTTTT. Translating it yields CASSSSPGVGELFF.

The rearrangement uses TRBV6-6 and TRBJ1-5, with TRBD1 matching over 8 bases. Per the germline V gene, CDR1 is MNHNY and CDR2 is SVGAGI (reference sequence). V dropped 6 bases and J dropped 6; count of bases not matched to a gene: 13. This CDR3 has 16 amino acids. CDR3 DNA: TGTGCCAGCAGCCCTACCGGGACAGGTATTTTTCAGCCCCAGCATTTT. The encoded protein is CASSPTGTGIFQPQHF.

This clone was found once. The genes are TRBV7-9 and TRBJ1-4, with 7 bases identical to TRBD1. The CDR3 totals 16 residues. Germline V gives CDR1 SEHNR, CDR2 FQNEAQ (reference sequence). Trimming at V came to 2 bases and at J to 3 bases, leaving 6 bases not matched to a gene. The CDR3 here is CASSLYGTASNEKLFF. The DNA of the CDR3 is TGTGCCAGCAGCTTATATGGGACAGCCTCTAATGAAAAACTGTTTTTT. The whole variable domain, filled in from reference TRBV7-9 and TRBJ1-4, reads DTGVSQNPRHKITKRGQNVTFRCDPISEHNRLYWYRQTLGQGPEFLTYFQNEAQLEKSRLLSDRFSAERPKGSFSTLEIQRTEQGDSAMYLCASSLYGTASNEKLFFGSGTQLSVL.

The CDR3 bases are TGTGCCACCAGCAGAGATTTAGGCCGGAACAATGGCTACACCTTC. It yields the protein CATSRDLGRNNGYTF. The V call is TRBV15, the J call TRBJ1-2, with D unresolved. The V end was cut by 0 bases, the J end by 6 bases, with 14 bases between. The CDR3 length is 15 residues. Germline lookup yields CDR1 LNHNV and CDR2 YYDKDF (reference sequence).

V usage is TRBV13 and J usage is TRBJ2-5; tentatively, D is TRBD2 (6 bases). This CDR3 is built from 13 residues. The germline V and J ends were trimmed by 5 bases and 11 bases, with 18 bases remaining between them. Germline values: CDR1 PRHDT, CDR2 FYEKMQ (reference sequence). In nucleotides, the CDR3 is TGTGCCAGCAGCCTCCGGGGCCTCCGGGAGCAGTACTTC. Translated: CASSLRGLREQYF. Together with reference TRBV13 and TRBJ2-5, the CDR3 gives the full variable domain: AAGVIQSPRHLIKEKRETATLKCYPIPRHDTVYWYQQGPGQDPQFLISFYEKMQSDKGSIPDRFSAQQFSDYHSELNMSSLELGDSALYFCASSLRGLREQYFGPGTRLLVL.